This T cell receptor (beta chain) derives from a study of blood T cell repertoires in COVID-19. Study information: Acute-phase and convalescent COVID-19 samples originated in the United States, Italy and Spain. PBMCs, B-cell-depleted T cells, or T cells provided the cDNA or gDNA that made up the material.

A single count supports this clone. Trimming removed 6 bases from V and 11 bases from J, with 14 bases in between. Germline CDR1 and CDR2: MNHEY and SMNVEV (reference sequence). This CDR3 is built from 13 residues. As processed by the authors: Quantification of nucleated cells was approximated via reference gene primer amplification. Data came from immunoSEQ multiplex PCR; TCRdb stores just in-frame clones and leaves some out. V and J calls and clone size are those listed in that table; D and trimming were worked out from the DNA. Among approximately 200,000 clones listed, about 85% were seen once. The sample taken for sequencing was peripheral blood. V is TRBV27 and J is TRBJ2-6; weak D call: TRBD1 (5 bases). This TCR was sampled from a man in his 70s with active or convalescent COVID-19. The CDR3 sequence is CASRPDSRHVLTF. The CDR3 DNA sequence: TGTGCCAGCAGGCCTGACAGCCGCCACGTCCTGACTTTC.